The following is a T cell receptor (beta chain) sequence with its context. Its antigen is undetermined. These data are taken from a study of T cell responses to AZD1222 COVID-19 vaccine. Study-wide points: A reported finding is that nearly half of spike-specific TCRs target unmutated variant regions.

This CDR3 is built from 13 residues. V was clipped by 6 bases and J by 5 bases, with 14 bases between them. Germline V gene lookup returns CDR1 KGHSH and CDR2 LQKENI. TCRdb keeps only in-frame clones here, not all; method: immunoSEQ multiplex PCR. The sample has about 120,000 clones, 80% to 95% seen once. The TCR sequence derives from an adult in good health. J is TRBJ2-7 and V is TRBV18; D assignment may be TRBD1 or TRBD2 (6 bases each). The starting material was peripheral blood, obtained on day 0 of AZD1222 vaccination. CDR3 DNA: TGTGCCAGCTCGAGTGTGGGGGGCGACGAGCAGTACTTC. It yields the protein CASSSVGGDEQYF.